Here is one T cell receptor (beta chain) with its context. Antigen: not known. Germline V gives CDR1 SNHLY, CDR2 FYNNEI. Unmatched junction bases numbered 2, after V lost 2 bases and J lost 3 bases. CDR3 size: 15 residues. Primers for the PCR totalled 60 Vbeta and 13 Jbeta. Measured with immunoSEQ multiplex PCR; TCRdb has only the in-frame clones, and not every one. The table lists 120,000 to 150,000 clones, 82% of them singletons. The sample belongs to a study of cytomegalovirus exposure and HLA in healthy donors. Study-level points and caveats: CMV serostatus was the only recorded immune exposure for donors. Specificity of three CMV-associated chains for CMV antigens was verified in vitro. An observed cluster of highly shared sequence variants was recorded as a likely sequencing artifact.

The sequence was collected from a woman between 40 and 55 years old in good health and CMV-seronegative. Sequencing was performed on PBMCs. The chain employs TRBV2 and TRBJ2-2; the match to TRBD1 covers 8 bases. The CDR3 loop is CASSEQGAHTGELFF. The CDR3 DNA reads TGTGCCAGCAGTGAACAGGGGGCGCACACCGGGGAGCTGTTTTTT.